The rows below give T cell receptor beta chains drawn from one sample of a study of T cell responses to AZD1222 COVID-19 vaccine. Sequencing was performed with immunoSEQ multiplex PCR; in TCRdb, only in-frame clones are kept and a portion is missing. This sample has approximately 120,000 clones; around nine tenths occur once, and the top ten carry under 20%. The sequences come from peripheral blood, collected on day 0 of AZD1222 vaccination. The source of these receptors is an adult in good health. CDR3s include the opening cysteine and the closing phenylalanine or tryptophan. The order of the fields is J gene, clone size, D gene, V gene, CDR3 protein, CDR3 DNA. D genes are given only for firm matches. Clone size is given for some rows only: seen once, a few or many times, or a class if the clone is expanded.

TRBJ1-1	.	TRBD1	TRBV4-2	CASSQEGEGAHGNTEAFF	TGTGCCAGCAGCCAAGAAGGGGAGGGGGCGCACGGGAACACTGAAGCTTTCTTT
TRBJ1-2	.	.	TRBV5-1	CASSLEFGTIGGYTF	TGCGCCAGCAGCTTGGAATTCGGGACAATCGGTGGCTACACCTTC
TRBJ1-4	.	.	TRBV6-5	CASSYISSNEKLFF	TGTGCCAGCAGTTATATCAGCTCTAATGAAAAACTGTTTTTT
TRBJ2-1	.	.	TRBV5-4	CASSLGLEGYGSYNEQFF	TGTGCCAGCAGCTTGGGACTAGAGGGGTATGGATCCTACAATGAGCAGTTCTTC
TRBJ2-1	.	.	TRBV29-1	CTPKVEEHSYNEQFF	TGCACCCCTAAGGTGGAGGAGCACTCCTACAATGAGCAGTTCTTC
TRBJ1-2	.	.	TRBV5-1	CASSSRRGGHGYTF	TGCGCCAGCAGCTCCCGTCGGGGGGGACATGGCTACACCTTC
TRBJ1-4	.	.	TRBV19	CASSIGQRYEKLFF	TGTGCCAGTAGTATAGGGCAGAGATATGAAAAACTGTTTTTT
TRBJ2-7	.	TRBD1	TRBV10-3	CAIRGQGVTYEQYF	TGTGCCATCAGAGGACAGGGGGTCACCTACGAGCAGTACTTC
TRBJ2-3	.	TRBD2	TRBV29-1	CSVDGIASGGESTDTQYF	TGCAGCGTTGATGGGATAGCTAGCGGGGGGGAAAGCACAGATACGCAGTATTTT
TRBJ1-5	.	.	TRBV27	CASSPGGRRNQPQHF	TGTGCCAGCAGTCCAGGCGGACGGAGAAATCAGCCCCAGCATTTT
TRBJ2-7	.	.	TRBV6-5	CATTAAYEQYF	TGTGCCACTACAGCAGCCTACGAGCAGTACTTC
TRBJ2-2	.	.	TRBV7-6	CASSSPIDRKNTGELFF	TGTGCCAGCAGCTCCCCAATCGACAGGAAGAACACCGGGGAGCTGTTTTTT
TRBJ2-5	.	.	TRBV11-3	CASSLDRAGGETQYF	TGTGCCAGCAGCTTGGATAGGGCAGGAGGGGAGACCCAGTACTTC
TRBJ1-1	once	.	TRBV7-3	CASSRSPGSRTEAFF	TGTGCCAGCAGCCGCTCCCCAGGGAGTCGCACTGAAGCTTTCTTT
TRBJ2-1	once	.	TRBV5-4	CASSSRDTSSYNEQFF	TGTGCCAGCAGCTCCCGGGACACGAGCTCCTACAATGAGCAGTTCTTC
TRBJ1-1	.	TRBD1	TRBV6-5	CASILGQGNTEAFF	TGTGCCAGCATTCTAGGACAGGGGAACACTGAAGCTTTCTTT
TRBJ1-2	.	.	TRBV6-5	CASSYRSGPIYGYTF	TGTGCCAGCAGTTACAGGTCCGGCCCCATCTATGGCTACACCTTC
TRBJ2-3	.	TRBD2	TRBV5-1	CASTRAGFESTDTQYF	TGCGCCAGCACTCGAGCGGGGTTTGAAAGTACAGATACGCAGTATTTT
TRBJ1-1	.	.	TRBV5-1	CASSLRNTGSEAFF	TGCGCCAGCAGCTTACGGAATACGGGATCTGAAGCTTTCTTT
TRBJ1-2	.	.	TRBV6-6	CASSYSAPNYGYTF	TGTGCCAGCAGTTACTCGGCACCTAACTATGGCTACACCTTC
TRBJ1-4	.	TRBD1	TRBV30	CAWSQGGEKLFF	TGTGCCTGGAGTCAGGGGGGTGAAAAACTGTTTTTT
TRBJ1-3	.	.	TRBV5-1	CASSLRGEAGNTIYF	TGCGCCAGCAGCTTACGGGGCGAGGCTGGAAACACCATATATTTT
TRBJ1-6	.	.	TRBV24-1	CATTPGGSSYNSPLHF	TGTGCCACCACCCCCGGGGGGAGCTCCTATAATTCACCCCTCCACTTT
TRBJ1-3	.	.	TRBV10-1	CASNGPTQSGNTIYF	TGCGCCAGCAACGGACCCACACAGTCTGGAAACACCATATATTTT
TRBJ1-1	once	.	TRBV9	CASSPRTQGSEAFF	TGTGCCAGCAGCCCCCGGACCCAAGGGTCTGAAGCTTTCTTT
TRBJ2-3	.	TRBD2	TRBV5-5	CASSLVGLAGDTQYF	TGTGCCAGCAGCTTGGTGGGACTAGCTGGTGATACGCAGTATTTT
TRBJ2-2	.	TRBD1	TRBV15	CATSTQGARGTGELFF	TGTGCCACCAGCACCCAGGGGGCGCGGGGCACCGGGGAGCTGTTTTTT
TRBJ1-1	.	.	TRBV6-5	CATKHDNMNTEAFF	TGTGCCACGAAGCACGATAACATGAACACTGAAGCTTTCTTT
TRBJ1-2	once	.	TRBV7-9	CASSLDAGTSYGYTF	TGTGCCAGCAGCTTAGATGCAGGGACCAGCTATGGCTACACCTTC
TRBJ2-5	.	TRBD2	TRBV5-6	CASSFVAGDQETQYF	TGTGCCAGCAGCTTTGTAGCGGGAGATCAAGAGACCCAGTACTTC
TRBJ1-5	.	TRBD1	TRBV30	CAWSVRGGGRQPQHF	TGTGCCTGGAGTGTACGAGGGGGCGGCCGTCAGCCCCAGCATTTT
TRBJ1-3	.	TRBD1	TRBV14	CASSQRDRGVGNTIYF	TGTGCCAGCAGCCAACGGGACAGGGGGGTCGGAAACACCATATATTTT
TRBJ2-7	.	TRBD1	TRBV18	CASSPNRQGYEQYF	TGTGCCAGCTCACCGAACCGACAGGGGTACGAGCAGTACTTC
TRBJ2-5	once	.	TRBV5-1	CASSPGLRNPETQYF	TGCGCCAGCAGCCCTGGCCTACGTAACCCAGAGACCCAGTACTTC
TRBJ1-2	.	.	TRBV10-2	CASSESTVTPNRDGYTF	TGCGCCAGCAGTGAGTCGACTGTGACACCCAACCGGGATGGCTACACCTTC
TRBJ1-2	.	.	TRBV5-5	CASSLVPADYGYTF	TGTGCCAGCAGCTTGGTTCCAGCTGACTATGGCTACACCTTC
TRBJ2-4	.	.	TRBV6-1	CASSEIQSGAKNIQYF	TGTGCCAGCAGTGAAATACAATCAGGGGCCAAAAACATTCAGTACTTC
TRBJ1-2	once	.	TRBV3-1/TRBV3-2	CASSQKQGDYGYTF	TGTGCCAGCAGCCAGAAACAGGGTGACTATGGCTACACCTTC
TRBJ1-1	few	.	TRBV5-1	CASSLDFWNTEAFF	TGCGCCAGCAGCTTGGACTTCTGGAACACTGAAGCTTTCTTT
TRBJ2-7	few	.	TRBV5-1	CASSPDASSYEQYF	TGCGCCAGCAGCCCTGACGCGAGCTCCTACGAGCAGTACTTC
TRBJ2-3	.	.	TRBV14	CASSQAGGTGAYF	TGTGCCAGCAGCCAAGCTGGGGGAACGGGTGCGTATTTT
TRBJ1-1	.	.	TRBV30	CAWSPKRGSAPNTEAFF	TGTGCCTGGAGCCCTAAGCGGGGCAGCGCACCCAACACTGAAGCTTTCTTT
TRBJ2-7	.	.	TRBV27	CASSLSGRNPYEQYF	TGTGCCAGCAGTTTATCCGGCAGGAACCCCTACGAGCAGTACTTC
TRBJ2-5	.	.	TRBV15	CATSRVGAGETQYF	TGTGCCACCAGCAGAGTGGGGGCCGGGGAGACCCAGTACTTC
TRBJ1-1	.	.	TRBV21-1	CASSTRCGLGNTEAFF	TGTGCCAGCAGCACACGCTGCGGGTTAGGTAACACTGAAGCTTTCTTT
TRBJ2-1	.	.	TRBV11-1	CASSPGGNEQFF	TGTGCCAGCAGCCCCGGGGGCAATGAGCAGTTCTTC
TRBJ1-3	.	TRBD1	TRBV18	CASSPGQSLSGNTIYF	TGTGCCAGCTCACCGGGACAGTCCCTATCTGGAAACACCATATATTTT
TRBJ2-5	.	.	TRBV28	CASTDLPLRAAETQYF	TGTGCCAGCACCGACCTACCCCTGAGGGCTGCGGAGACCCAGTACTTC
TRBJ1-4	once	.	TRBV9	CASSVQGRGGEKLFF	TGTGCCAGCAGCGTTCAGGGCAGGGGAGGTGAAAAACTGTTTTTT
TRBJ1-2	.	.	TRBV4-3	CASSQVFREVIYGYTF	TGCGCCAGCAGCCAAGTCTTCAGGGAGGTTATCTATGGCTACACCTTC
TRBJ1-5	once	.	TRBV19	CASSIGPNGAQHF	TGTGCCAGTAGTATAGGGCCCAACGGAGCCCAGCATTTT
TRBJ1-2	.	.	TRBV5-1	CASSLRVVPGGNDGYTF	TGCGCCAGCAGCTTGAGAGTCGTCCCTGGGGGTAATGATGGCTACACCTTC
TRBJ1-5	.	.	TRBV28	CASSYGNQPQHF	TGTGCCAGCAGTTATGGAAATCAGCCCCAGCATTTT
TRBJ1-5	.	TRBD1	TRBV6-5	CASSGRGQPQHF	TGTGCCAGCAGCGGCAGGGGGCAGCCCCAGCATTTT
TRBJ1-4	once	.	TRBV18	CASSPPLAGEKLFF	TGTGCCAGCTCACCACCGTTGGCGGGTGAAAAACTGTTTTTT
TRBJ2-5	.	.	TRBV7-2	CASSLVGSGETQYF	TGTGCCAGCAGCTTAGTTGGGTCCGGGGAGACCCAGTACTTC
TRBJ1-2	.	TRBD1	TRBV19	CASSVGTGGIYGYTF	TGTGCCAGTAGTGTCGGGACAGGGGGGATCTATGGCTACACCTTC